A selection of T cell receptor beta chains follows, all from one sample in a study of blood T cell repertoires in COVID-19. The protocol was immunoSEQ multiplex PCR, while the TCRdb copy is restricted to in-frame clones and leaves out a portion. The data contain about 73,000 clones, over 70% of them singletons. The sample was peripheral blood. Source of these receptors: a man aged 50 or older with active COVID-19. Both conserved end residues are part of each CDR3. The D gene is left open where the match is weak. A clone size is listed for some rows: how often the clone was seen (once, few, many), or a class if it is expanded.

>NA|few|TRBV7-3|TRBJ2-7
CASSLSSGNEQYF
TGTGCCAGCAGCCTATCCTCAGGGAACGAGCAGTACTTC
>NA|NA|TRBV21-1|TRBJ2-3
CEERYTQYF
TGCGAGGAGCGATATACGCAGTATTTT
>TRBD1|NA|TRBV18|TRBJ1-4
CASSSQGAATNEKLFF
TGTGCCAGCTCGTCCCAGGGGGCCGCAACTAATGAAAAACTGTTTTTT
>TRBD2|NA|TRBV7-2|TRBJ2-3
CASSFQAGGLTDTQYF
TGTGCCAGCAGCTTCCAAGCGGGAGGGCTCACAGATACGCAGTATTTT
>NA|NA|TRBV7-3|TRBJ2-3
CASSLHSSVLGTQYF
TGTGCCAGCAGCTTACATAGCTCAGTCCTAGGTACGCAGTATTTT
>TRBD1|NA|TRBV6-2/TRBV6-3|TRBJ2-5
CASSLQGNQETQYF
TGTGCCAGCAGCCTACAGGGGAACCAAGAGACCCAGTACTTC
>NA|few|TRBV9|TRBJ1-2
CASTTTANYGYTF
TGTGCCAGCACCACAACAGCTAACTATGGCTACACCTTC
>NA|few|TRBV19|TRBJ2-7
CASSVVIDSSYEQYF
TGTGCCAGTAGTGTTGTAATAGACAGCTCCTACGAGCAGTACTTC
>NA|NA|TRBV28|TRBJ1-6
CASTRPQGLKSPLHF
TGTGCCAGCACCCGCCCACAGGGTCTAAAATCACCCCTCCACTTT
>NA|NA|TRBV4-1|TRBJ2-5
CASSSYTGVTTQYF
TGCGCCAGCAGCTCTTACACGGGGGTGACGACCCAGTACTTC
>NA|NA|TRBV7-3|TRBJ2-2
CASSISGGELFF
TGTGCCAGCAGCATCAGCGGCGGGGAGCTGTTTTTT
>TRBD1|NA|TRBV18|TRBJ2-7
CASSPQRGQGAYEQYF
TGTGCCAGCTCACCCCAAAGAGGGCAGGGGGCCTACGAGCAGTACTTC
>TRBD2|few|TRBV5-4|TRBJ2-1
CASSLTSGSFDEQFF
TGTGCCAGCAGCCTCACTAGCGGGAGTTTCGATGAGCAGTTCTTC
>TRBD2|NA|TRBV11-2|TRBJ2-1
CASSSRTSGSYEQFF
TGTGCCAGCAGCTCAAGGACTAGCGGGAGCTATGAGCAGTTCTTC
>TRBD2|NA|TRBV18|TRBJ2-7
CASSPPSRLAGGEQYF
TGTGCCAGCTCACCACCTTCGCGACTAGCGGGAGGCGAGCAGTACTTC
>TRBD2|NA|TRBV7-8|TRBJ2-7
CASSLQGTSAEEQYF
TGTGCCAGCAGCTTGCAAGGGACTAGCGCTGAGGAGCAGTACTTC
>NA|NA|TRBV9|TRBJ2-2
CASSPTGQGSGELFF
TGTGCCAGCAGCCCCACGGGCCAGGGGTCCGGGGAGCTGTTTTTT
>TRBD2|NA|TRBV5-1|TRBJ2-1
CASSVGALAGGGNEQFF
TGCGCCAGCAGCGTCGGGGCACTAGCGGGAGGTGGCAATGAGCAGTTCTTC
>NA|NA|TRBV25-1|TRBJ1-5
CASSEWGGNQPQHF
TGTGCCAGCAGTGAATGGGGAGGCAATCAGCCCCAGCATTTT
>NA|NA|TRBV4-2|TRBJ2-5
CASSQGNGRGQETQYF
TGTGCCAGCAGCCAAGGCAACGGACGGGGCCAAGAGACCCAGTACTTC
>TRBD1|NA|TRBV29-1|TRBJ2-7
CSVVLRDSNYEQYF
TGCAGCGTTGTTTTAAGGGACAGCAACTACGAGCAGTACTTC
>NA|NA|TRBV29-1|TRBJ2-4
CSVEDRAKNIQYF
TGCAGCGTTGAGGACAGAGCCAAAAACATTCAGTACTTC
>NA|NA|TRBV18|TRBJ2-5
CASSPGQKETQYF
TGTGCCAGCTCACCTGGGCAGAAAGAGACCCAGTACTTC
>TRBD2|NA|TRBV7-6|TRBJ2-3
CASRAMGRGNTDTQYF
TGTGCCAGCAGGGCCATGGGGAGGGGAAACACAGATACGCAGTATTTT
>TRBD2|NA|TRBV5-1|TRBJ2-1
CASSLVSGGNEQFF
TGCGCCAGCAGCTTGGTTAGCGGGGGCAATGAGCAGTTCTTC
>NA|NA|TRBV28|TRBJ2-3
CASRAREAGTDTQYF
TGTGCCAGCAGAGCTAGGGAGGCTGGCACAGATACGCAGTATTTT
>NA|NA|TRBV4-1|TRBJ2-5
CASSQRGRAGGSQETQYF
TGCGCCAGCAGCCAAAGGGGACGGGCAGGGGGGAGCCAAGAGACCCAGTACTTC
>NA|NA|TRBV5-1|TRBJ1-5
CASSLEGESNQPQHF
TGCGCCAGCAGCTTGGAAGGGGAAAGCAATCAGCCCCAGCATTTT
>NA|NA|TRBV19|TRBJ2-3
CASSIGRDYLTDTQYF
TGTGCCAGTAGTATAGGTCGAGACTACCTTACAGATACACAGTATTTT
>NA|NA|TRBV6-1|TRBJ1-5
CASSGYRIYSNQPQHF
TGTGCCAGCAGTGGGTACAGAATTTATAGCAATCAGCCCCAGCATTTT
>NA|NA|TRBV6-5|TRBJ2-2
CASNGRGGSDGELFF
TGTGCCAGCAATGGTAGGGGGGGCAGTGACGGGGAGCTGTTTTTT
>TRBD1|NA|TRBV18|TRBJ2-7
CASSPTTGTTEQYF
TGTGCCAGCTCACCTACGACAGGGACGACCGAGCAGTACTTC
>NA|NA|TRBV10-3|TRBJ2-6
CAISESGGRGSSGANVLTF
TGTGCCATCAGTGAGTCAGGAGGTCGGGGGAGCTCTGGGGCCAACGTCCTGACTTTC
>TRBD2|NA|TRBV29-1|TRBJ2-1
CSVDSGTSYNEQFF
TGCAGCGTAGATTCCGGGACTAGCTACAATGAGCAGTTCTTC